Listed here are 18 T cell receptor beta chains from one sample, sequenced in a study of shared T cell receptors in the human thymus. Only in-frame clones appear in the TCRdb table, and some are missing; sequencing was by immunoSEQ multiplex PCR. Here the sample spans hundreds of thousands of clones, 70% to 90% being singletons. These data were also filed under a second study, of human thymus T cells.

Source material: thymocytes. All receptors derive from a boy younger than two with a congenital heart defect.

The V gene is TRBV10-2, the J gene TRBJ2-5, with 16 positions matching TRBD2. There are 17 residues in the CDR3. Germline lookup yields CDR1 WSHSY and CDR2 SAAADI. After removal of 8 bases from V and 2 bases from J, the junction contained 8 bases not matched to a gene. The CDR3 nucleotides are TGCGCCAGCTCCGGGACTAGCGGGAGGGCCCAACAAGAGACCCAGTACTTC. It yields the protein CASSGTSGRAQQETQYF.

The CDR3 reads CASRGTSGRALDTQYF. In DNA form, the CDR3 reads TGTGCCAGCAGAGGGACTAGCGGGAGGGCCCTCGATACGCAGTATTTT. This chain connects TRBV27 to TRBJ2-3, with TRBD2 matching over 16 bases. The germline gives CDR1 MNHEY, CDR2 SMNVEV (reference sequence). The CDR3 is made up of 16 amino acids. V lost 6 bases, J lost 6 bases, and 6 bases stayed unmatched.

The CDR3 protein is CASSFVIATGSDTQYF. In DNA, the CDR3 is TGTGCCAGCAGTTTTGTTATCGCAACAGGATCAGATACGCAGTATTTT. This chain links TRBV27 with TRBJ2-3; the D gene is possibly TRBD1 (5 bases). This CDR3 comprises 16 residues. The germline V gene encodes CDR1 MNHEY and CDR2 SMNVEV (reference sequence). Trimming shortened V by 3 bases and J by 4 bases, and 17 bases separated the two germline ends.

The V call is TRBV19, the J call TRBJ1-2; 9 bases line up with TRBD1. Germline CDR1 is LNHDA and CDR2 is SQIVND (reference sequence). Trimming at V came to 9 bases and at J to 2 bases, leaving 4 bases not matched to a gene. The length of the CDR3 is 13 residues. The CDR3 spells CASHRGRNYGYTF. The CDR3 coding sequence is TGTGCCAGCCACAGGGGGCGAAACTATGGCTACACCTTC. Combining the CDR3 with reference TRBV19 and TRBJ1-2 gives the whole variable domain DGGITQSPKYLFRKEGQNVTLSCEQNLNHDAMYWYRQDPGQGLRLIYYSQIVNDFQKGDIAEGYSVSREKKESFPLTVTSAQKNPTAFYLCASHRGRNYGYTFGSGTRLTVV.

The chain has TRBV2 and TRBJ1-2; no clear D gene. Trimming shortened V by 8 bases and J by 0 bases, and 22 bases separated the two germline ends. The CDR3 consists of 17 residues. Per germline, CDR1 SNHLY and CDR2 FYNNEI. In DNA form, the CDR3 reads TGTGCCAGCTGGTCCGGGTCTTTCGCTTCAGCTAACTATGGCTACACCTTC. It codes for CASWSGSFASANYGYTF.

The rearrangement joins TRBV7-9 to TRBJ2-7; 7 bases are a match to TRBD1. Unmatched junction bases numbered 4, after V lost 6 bases and J lost 2 bases. The CDR3 has 13 residues. Germline V gives CDR1 SEHNR, CDR2 FQNEAQ (reference sequence). The chain's CDR3 is CASRADRAYEQYF. In DNA, the CDR3 is TGTGCCAGCAGGGCTGACAGGGCCTACGAGCAGTACTTC.

As DNA, the CDR3 is TGTGCCAGCAGGCCCGGGAAGCGGGAGGGCCCCGTGAACGAGCAGTTCTTC. Amino acids: CASRPGKREGPVNEQFF. V usage is TRBV28 and J usage is TRBJ2-1; 10 bases map to TRBD2. Trimming at V came to 6 bases and at J to 10 bases, leaving 18 bases not matched to a gene. The CDR3 runs 17 residues. In germline, CDR1 is MDHEN, CDR2 SYDVKM.

The chain recombines TRBV11-2 with TRBJ2-7, with D perhaps matching TRBD2 (6 bases). The V and J ends lost 1 base and 5 bases respectively, with 15 bases between them. This CDR3 is built from 15 residues. The germline V gene has CDR1 SGHAT and CDR2 FQNNGV. CDR3 coding DNA: TGTGCCAGCAGCTTAGGGGGGGACCTTTTGAACGAGCAGTACTTC. It yields the protein CASSLGGDLLNEQYF. The variable domain in full, with the rest retrieved from reference TRBV11-2 and TRBJ2-7, is EAGVAQSPRYKIIEKRQSVAFWCNPISGHATLYWYQQILGQGPKLLIQFQNNGVVDDSQLPKDRFSAERLKGVDSTLKIQPAKLEDSAVYLCASSLGGDLLNEQYFGPGTRLTVT.

The CDR3 DNA reads as TGTGCCAGCTCACCATGCGAAAATGCCTACGAGCAGTACTTC. Protein product: CASSPCENAYEQYF. The V and J genes are TRBV18 and TRBJ2-7, with D hard to call. The CDR3 runs to 14 residues. The V end lost 2 bases, the J end lost 2 bases, and 10 bases lay between the germline ends. In germline, CDR1 is KGHSH, CDR2 LQKENI.

The chain couples TRBV19 to TRBJ1-2; a possible D gene is TRBD1 (6 bases). The CDR3 has 15 amino acids. Per the germline V gene, CDR1 is LNHDA and CDR2 is SQIVND (reference sequence). V was trimmed by 0 bases and J by 8 bases, leaving 16 bases between them. The chain's CDR3 is CASSIDLVQGGGYTF. DNA of the CDR3: TGTGCCAGTAGTATAGATTTGGTACAGGGAGGGGGCTACACCTTC.

This clone was detected only once. Here the CDR3 DNA reads TGCAGCGTTCTAGGACAGCCTAATCAGCCCCAGCATTTT. Amino acids: CSVLGQPNQPQHF. The genes are TRBV29-1 and TRBJ1-5; maybe TRBD1 (6 bases). V lost 5 bases, J lost 4 bases, and 12 bases lay in between. Per germline, CDR1 SQVTM and CDR2 ANQGSEA. The CDR3 has 13 amino acids. The variable domain in full, with the rest retrieved from reference TRBV29-1 and TRBJ1-5, is SAVISQKPSRDICQRGTSLTIQCQVDSQVTMMFWYRQQPGQSLTLIATANQGSEATYESGFVIDKFPISRPNLTFSTLTVSNMSPEDSSIYLCSVLGQPNQPQHFGDGTRLSIL.

The rearrangement links TRBV11-3 to TRBJ2-5, with a tentative D call TRBD1 (5 bases). The V end was cut by 5 bases, the J end by 2 bases, with 12 bases between. Germline V lookup: CDR1 SGHNT, CDR2 YENEEA. This CDR3 is 14 amino acids long. The CDR3 DNA follows: TGTGCCAGCAGCCTCAAGACAGCTCAAGAGACCCAGTACTTC. It is translated as CASSLKTAQETQYF.

The V and J genes are TRBV6-4 and TRBJ2-5, with D possibly matching TRBD1 (6 bases). Germline V CDR1 and CDR2: MRHNA, SNTAGT. The CDR3 has 17 amino acids. The V gene lost 3 bases and the J gene lost 5 bases, with 22 bases spanning the gap. CDR3 DNA sequence: TGTGCCAGCAGTGAGAGGGGGAGCAGGGGTCCGAGTGAGACCCAGTACTTC. Translation: CASSERGSRGPSETQYF.

V is TRBV28 and J is TRBJ1-4; D remains ambiguous. This CDR3 is built from 16 residues. CDR1 is MDHEN and CDR2 is SYDVKM in the germline V gene. V was pared by 2 bases and J by 6 bases, with 16 bases between. The CDR3 sequence: CASSLRLTRTHEKLFF. The CDR3, as DNA: TGTGCCAGCAGTTTAAGACTGACCCGTACCCATGAAAAACTGTTTTTT.

V usage is TRBV5-4 and J usage is TRBJ1-2; TRBD1 matches 12 bases. This CDR3 is 16 amino acids long. CDR1 SGHNT and CDR2 YYREEE come from the germline V gene (reference sequence). V lost 4 bases, J lost 9 bases, and 13 bases stayed unmatched. The CDR3 bases are TGTGCCAGCAGCGGATCCCGGGACAGGGGGCTCGAGAGCTACACCTTC. This sequence encodes CASSGSRDRGLESYTF. The variable domain in full, completed from reference TRBV5-4 and TRBJ1-2, reads ETGVTQSPTHLIKTRGQQVTLRCSSQSGHNTVSWYQQALGQGPQFIFQYYREEENGRGNFPPRFSGLQFPNYSSELNVNALELDDSALYLCASSGSRDRGLESYTFGSGTRLTVV.

CDR3 sequence: CASQVGPVLAGGRETQYF. The CDR3 DNA is TGTGCCAGTCAAGTGGGCCCCGTTCTAGCGGGAGGTAGGGAGACCCAGTACTTC. This chain joins TRBV2 and TRBJ2-5, with TRBD2 matching 11 bases. CDR1 is SNHLY, CDR2 FYNNEI, per germline. V was pared by 9 bases and J by 5 bases, with 20 bases of the junction left unmatched. CDR3 length equals 18 residues.

CDR3 DNA sequence: TGTGCCACCGTCTCTAGCGTTCCTGGGGACGAGCAGTACTTC. It yields the protein CATVSSVPGDEQYF. This sequence joins TRBV15 and TRBJ2-7, with D perhaps matching TRBD2 (6 bases). Deletions cut 8 bases from V and 5 bases from J, with 19 bases between. There are 14 residues in the CDR3. Looked up from germline, CDR1 is LNHNV and CDR2 is YYDKDF (reference sequence).

This clone appeared a single time. The chain combines TRBV19 with TRBJ1-1; 9 positions match TRBD1. There are 15 residues in the CDR3. The germline gives CDR1 LNHDA, CDR2 SQIVND (reference sequence). V was clipped by 11 bases and J by 0 bases; unmatched bases: 10. Written as DNA, the CDR3 is TGTGCCTCAGCGGGACAGGGTTTCATGAACACTGAAGCTTTCTTT. It is translated as CASAGQGFMNTEAFF.